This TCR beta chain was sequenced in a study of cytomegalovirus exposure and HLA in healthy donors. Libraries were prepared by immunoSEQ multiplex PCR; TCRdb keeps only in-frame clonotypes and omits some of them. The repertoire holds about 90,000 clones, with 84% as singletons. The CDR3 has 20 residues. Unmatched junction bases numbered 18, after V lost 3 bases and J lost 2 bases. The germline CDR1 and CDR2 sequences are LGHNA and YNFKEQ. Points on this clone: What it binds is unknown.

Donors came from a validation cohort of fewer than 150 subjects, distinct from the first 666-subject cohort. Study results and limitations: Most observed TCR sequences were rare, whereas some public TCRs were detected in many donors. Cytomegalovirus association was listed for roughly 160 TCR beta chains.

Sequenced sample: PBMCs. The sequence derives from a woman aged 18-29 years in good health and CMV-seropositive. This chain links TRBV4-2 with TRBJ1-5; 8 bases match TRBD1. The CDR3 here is CASSQTALPTGDEGNQPQHF. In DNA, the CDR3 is TGTGCCAGCAGCCAGACCGCCCTCCCGACAGGGGATGAAGGCAATCAGCCCCAGCATTTT.